A selection of T cell receptor beta chains follows, all from one sample in a study of CD8 T cells in Susac syndrome. TCRdb analysed the immunoSEQ multiplex PCR reads with MiXCR anew, one entry per CDR3 protein. The sample lists approximately 79,000 distinct CDR3 sequences; roughly 92% were seen once. The sequenced sample consisted of CD8+ T cells from PBMCs. Receptor source: a human donor with Susac syndrome. The conserved cysteine and the conserved F or W are not part of the CDR3 here. A D gene is named only where the DNA matches it firmly.

V gene	D gene	J gene	CDR3 protein
TRBV24-1	.	TRBJ1-1	ADHRAGVTEAF
TRBV7-2	TRBD1	TRBJ1-4	ASSLPTGRYEKLF
TRBV29-1	.	TRBJ1-5	SVDEDSNQPQH
TRBV20-1	.	TRBJ2-1	SAGRTNAEQF
TRBV7-8	.	TRBJ1-3	ASSSGLNSGNTIY
TRBV7-8	.	TRBJ1-1	ASSLGLEAF
TRBV7-8	TRBD2	TRBJ2-1	ASSLASIWTSGTNEQF
TRBV7-3	TRBD2	TRBJ2-3	ASSLNGGGGGDTQY
TRBV12-3/TRBV12-4	.	TRBJ2-6	ASRLRGANVLT
TRBV5-1	.	TRBJ2-5	ASSPLGLQETQY
TRBV2	TRBD2	TRBJ2-7	ASRTSGTSGGEQY
TRBV7-9	TRBD2	TRBJ2-5	ASSELAEVQETQY
TRBV3-1	TRBD1	TRBJ2-1	ASSHMPGQNNEQF
TRBV20-1	.	TRBJ1-1	SVRGTEAF
TRBV20-1	.	TRBJ1-2	SASRQPNYGYT
TRBV3-1	.	TRBJ1-2	ASSQGSGGGYGYT
TRBV25-1	.	TRBJ2-7	ASSPGRAYEQY
TRBV20-1	TRBD2	TRBJ2-3	SAATSGGAYLDTQY
TRBV12-3/TRBV12-4	TRBD2	TRBJ2-3	ASRRLAGDTQY
TRBV6-2/TRBV6-3	.	TRBJ2-1	ASSIGISSYNEQF
TRBV20-1	.	TRBJ2-1	SAGGWSADNEQF
TRBV15	TRBD1	TRBJ2-7	ATSRVSRAQGAEQY
TRBV6-2/TRBV6-3	.	TRBJ2-3	ASSHPLRDTQY
TRBV4-1	TRBD1	TRBJ1-2	ASSPVRQGNYGYT
TRBV19	.	TRBJ1-2	ASSIDRGGYGYT
TRBV15	.	TRBJ2-2	ATSKQNTGELF
TRBV14	.	TRBJ2-1	ASSHSSGLNSYNEQF
TRBV5-1	.	TRBJ2-1	ASSPRRVGRGSNNEQF
TRBV27	TRBD2	TRBJ2-1	ASSPGTTPYNEQF
TRBV27	TRBD2	TRBJ2-1	ASSLSSGGKYNEQF
TRBV20-1	TRBD1	TRBJ1-5	SARDRVNDQPQH
TRBV23-1	TRBD2	TRBJ2-5	ASSLRGAQETQY
TRBV3-1	.	TRBJ2-4	ASSPMGRPNGAKNIQY
TRBV4-3	TRBD1	TRBJ2-6	ASSLDLRTGLTGANVLT
TRBV20-1	TRBD1	TRBJ1-4	SAARDSLTTNEKLF
TRBV25-1	.	TRBJ1-1	ASTRTGGNSEAF
TRBV18	.	TRBJ1-6	ASSPPEGRKITPLH
TRBV5-1	.	TRBJ2-7	ASSPGGYEQY
TRBV2	TRBD1	TRBJ2-7	ASRAGTGSYEQY
TRBV11-1	TRBD2	TRBJ2-7	ASSLAPFARTSRQAGYEQY
TRBV7-9	.	TRBJ2-7	ASSPPNRRYEQY
TRBV6-4	.	TRBJ2-2	ASSPQGDTGELF
TRBV24-1	.	TRBJ2-1	ATSDSTYNEQF
TRBV27	.	TRBJ1-5	ASSRGGNQPQH
TRBV5-1	TRBD2	TRBJ2-5	ASSTPPGLAGGETQY
TRBV11-2	.	TRBJ1-1	ASSLDLDTEAF
TRBV18	TRBD1	TRBJ1-1	ASSPAGTGMNTEAF
TRBV5-1	TRBD2	TRBJ2-1	ASSLTGGPGSYNEQF
TRBV19	.	TRBJ1-5	ASSIFANSNQPQH
TRBV4-1	.	TRBJ2-1	ASSQDRVGGGQF
TRBV5-1	.	TRBJ2-1	ASSLREVANEQF
TRBV20-1	TRBD1	TRBJ2-1	SARQGARHQVRF
TRBV12-3/TRBV12-4	.	TRBJ2-3	ASSPTQSSDTQY
TRBV25-1	.	TRBJ2-1	ASSFRHNEQF
TRBV5-1	.	TRBJ2-7	ASSPVTGVTLNSYEQY
TRBV3-1	TRBD2	TRBJ2-7	ASSQDPKREGLGRYEQY